A single sample gave rise to the 18 T cell receptor beta chains below, sequenced in a study of CD8 T cells in Susac syndrome. After extraction with the RNeasy kit, roughly 0.5 to 1 ug of the RNA was reverse transcribed using random hexamers. TCRdb itself ran the immunoSEQ multiplex PCR reads through MiXCR, one entry per CDR3 protein. The table includes 120,000 or so distinct CDR3 sequences, 85% to 95% detected once. Input material: CD4+ T cells from PBMCs. The origin of the receptors is a human donor with multiple sclerosis.

The gene calls are TRBV20-1 and TRBJ2-1; tentative D call: TRBD2 (5 bases). V lost 3 bases, J lost 0 bases, and 15 bases lay in between. The CDR3 is 16 amino acids. Per the germline V gene, CDR1 is DFQATT and CDR2 is SNEGSKA (reference sequence). As DNA, the CDR3 is TGCAGTGCTAGGATAGGAAGCGGAAGCTCCTACAATGAGCAGTTCTTC. This codes for CSARIGSGSSYNEQFF.

The chain is built from TRBV9 and TRBJ2-5, with 8 bases matching TRBD2. Germline V lookup: CDR1 SGDLS, CDR2 YYNGEE. With 4 bases clipped from V and 3 bases from J, the junction kept 5 bases outside the gene matches. The CDR3 runs to 14 residues. The CDR3 reads CASSYTGLEETQYF. The DNA for the CDR3 is TGTGCCAGCAGCTACACGGGACTAGAAGAGACCCAGTACTTC.

This chain connects TRBV5-1 to TRBJ1-1; no clear D gene. The CDR3 totals 15 residues. The germline CDR1 and CDR2 sequences are SGHRS and YFSETQ. Trimming stripped 4 bases from V and 1 base from J, with 14 bases between. CDR3 loop: CASSRGLEGNTEAFF. The CDR3 coding sequence is TGCGCCAGCAGCAGAGGGTTGGAGGGGAACACTGAAGCTTTCTTT. Supplemented by reference TRBV5-1 and TRBJ1-1, the full variable domain reads KAGVTQTPRYLIKTRGQQVTLSCSPISGHRSVSWYQQTPGQGLQFLFEYFSETQRNKGNFPGRFSGRQFSNSRSEMNVSTLELGDSALYLCASSRGLEGNTEAFFGQGTRLTVV.

V is TRBV12-3 or TRBV12-4 and J is TRBJ1-1, with unresolved D. CDR3 size: 14 residues. Deletions cut 3 bases from V and 1 base from J, with 9 bases between. DNA of the CDR3: TGTGCCAGCAGTTTTATCACAACGAACACTGAAGCTTTCTTT. Translating gives CASSFITTNTEAFF.

This clonotype has just one count. The rearrangement links TRBV5-1 to TRBJ2-7, with TRBD2 as a possible D gene (5 bases). The CDR3 contains 13 residues. Germline lookup yields CDR1 SGHRS and CDR2 YFSETQ. V lost 0 bases and J lost 7, with 11 bases in between. Here the CDR3 reads CASSLGRTGEQYF. The DNA for the CDR3 is TGCGCCAGCAGCTTGGGTCGGACGGGGGAGCAGTACTTC.

The J gene is TRBJ2-2, the V gene TRBV24-1; D uncertain. The germline CDR1 and CDR2 sequences are KGHDR and SFDVKD. CDR3 length equals 14 residues. With 4 bases removed from V and 7 bases from J, the gap between germline ends came to 12 bases. In nucleotides, the CDR3 is TGTGCCACCAGTGAAAGACCGAGGAACGGGGAGCTGTTTTTT. This translates into CATSERPRNGELFF.

As DNA, the CDR3 is TGTGCCAGCAGTTATTACCTCTCTGGGGCCAACGTCCTGACTTTC. This codes for CASSYYLSGANVLTF. The rearrangement uses TRBV12-3 or TRBV12-4 and TRBJ2-6, with no clear D. V was shortened by 4 bases and J by 0 bases, with 7 bases between the two germline ends. The CDR3 has 15 residues.

CDR3: CASSSETGYQPQHF. The CDR3 DNA follows: TGTGCCAGCAGCTCTGAGACAGGGTATCAGCCCCAGCATTTT. The chain recombines TRBV7-9 with TRBJ1-5, with 7 nucleotides matching TRBD1. Germline V gives CDR1 SEHNR, CDR2 FQNEAQ (reference sequence). The trim removed 4 bases at V and 5 bases at J, leaving 5 bases unmatched. The CDR3 totals 14 residues.

This chain uses TRBV5-1 with TRBJ2-2; D remains ambiguous. V lost 5 bases, J lost 2 bases, and 4 bases lay in between. This CDR3 has 12 amino acids. CDR1 and CDR2 (germline): SGHRS, YFSETQ. CDR3 amino acids: CASSYNTGELFF. CDR3 bases: TGCGCCAGCAGTTATAACACCGGGGAGCTGTTTTTT.

This chain uses TRBV6-6 with TRBJ2-5; D possibly corresponds to TRBD1 (6 bases). V was cut by 6 bases and J by 4 bases, with 12 bases left in between. The CDR3 spans 13 residues. Germline CDR1 MNHNY, CDR2 SVGAGI (reference sequence). The CDR3 bases are TGTGCCAGCAGAACTACAGGGTCAGAGACCCAGTACTTC. It codes for CASRTTGSETQYF.

The V and J genes are TRBV20-1 and TRBJ1-1; D is uncertain. Trimming pared 0 bases from V and 3 bases from J, leaving 8 bases between. The CDR3 is 13 residues long. Germline CDR1 reads DFQATT; CDR2 reads SNEGSKA (reference sequence). CDR3 sequence reads: CSARDFGHTEAFF. The DNA for the CDR3 is TGCAGTGCTAGAGATTTCGGGCACACTGAAGCTTTCTTT.

The chain couples TRBV7-9 to TRBJ1-5, with TRBD1 matching over 10 bases. Germline V gene lookup returns CDR1 SEHNR and CDR2 FQNEAQ (reference sequence). J gave up 5 bases and V 4 bases, and 5 bases lay outside the gene matches. The CDR3 sequence is 15 residues long. CDR3 in amino acids: CASSSIGTGDQPQHF. DNA for the CDR3: TGTGCCAGCAGCTCAATTGGGACAGGGGATCAGCCCCAGCATTTT.

V is TRBV19 and J is TRBJ2-3; D not resolved. From germline, CDR1 is LNHDA and CDR2 SQIVND (reference sequence). V was clipped by 8 bases and J by 0 bases, with 21 bases between them. The CDR3 runs to 17 residues. The CDR3 coding sequence is TGTGCCAGTGGAGCCACGACGAAGACTTATAGCACAGATACGCAGTATTTT. Translating it yields CASGATTKTYSTDTQYF. The full variable domain, rest sourced from reference TRBV19 and TRBJ2-3, is DGGITQSPKYLFRKEGQNVTLSCEQNLNHDAMYWYRQDPGQGLRLIYYSQIVNDFQKGDIAEGYSVSREKKESFPLTVTSAQKNPTAFYLCASGATTKTYSTDTQYFGPGTRLTVL.

The rearrangement joins TRBV2 to TRBJ2-3, with TRBD2 matching over 7 bases. Trimming at V came to 1 base and at J to 0 bases, leaving 13 bases not matched to a gene. The CDR3 length is 19 residues. Per germline, CDR1 SNHLY and CDR2 FYNNEI. The CDR3 sequence is CASSEGLPFTGGSTDTQYF. As DNA, the CDR3 is TGTGCCAGCAGTGAAGGGCTCCCATTCACGGGGGGTAGCACAGATACGCAGTATTTT.

This sequence joins TRBV30 and TRBJ1-2; 9 bases agree with TRBD1. The CDR3 is 13 residues long. J was trimmed by 8 bases and V by 3 bases; bases with no gene match: 7. Per germline, CDR1 GTSNPN and CDR2 SVGIG (reference sequence). The CDR3 region has the DNA TGTGCCTGGAGAAAGGGACAGGGCAGCGGCTACACCTTC. Translation: CAWRKGQGSGYTF. Variable domain in full (rest from reference TRBV30 and TRBJ1-2): SQTIHQWPATLVQPVGSPLSLECTVEGTSNPNLYWYRQAAGRGLQLLFYSVGIGQISSEVPQNLSASRPQDRQFILSSKKLLLSDSGFYLCAWRKGQGSGYTFGSGTRLTVV.

The chain joins TRBV12-3 or TRBV12-4 to TRBJ1-1, with D possibly TRBD1 on 5 matching bases. The CDR3 totals 13 residues. V lost 0 bases, J lost 6 bases, and 8 bases lay in between. The CDR3 nucleotides are TGTGCCAGCAGTTTAGCCTTGGGGGCTGAAGCTTTCTTT. Protein sequence: CASSLALGAEAFF.

The chain couples TRBV2 to TRBJ2-7; 7 bases match TRBD2. The junction had 11 bases not matched to a gene; V was cut back by 4 bases and J by 5 bases. Germline values: CDR1 SNHLY, CDR2 FYNNEI. This CDR3 region has 15 residues. The CDR3: CASSGPAKTSHEQYF. CDR3 nucleotides: TGTGCCAGCAGTGGCCCAGCAAAGACTAGCCACGAGCAGTACTTC.

This chain uses TRBV6-6 with TRBJ1-2; 10 bases map to TRBD1. The CDR3 covers 15 residues. Trimming at V came to 10 bases and at J to 4 bases, leaving 12 bases not matched to a gene. Germline V gene sequence: CDR1 MNHNY, CDR2 SVGAGI (reference sequence). CDR3 in amino acids: CATKPGTGEVYGYTF. The DNA for the CDR3 is TGTGCCACCAAACCGGGGACAGGGGAGGTCTATGGCTACACCTTC.